Listed below are T cell receptor beta chains from one sample, sequenced in a study of patients and donors after allogeneic stem cell transplantation. In TCRdb, the RT-PCR reads were re-called with MiXCR into one record per CDR3 protein. The data contain approximately 410,000 distinct CDR3 sequences, 16% of them singletons. Sample: blood, either unsorted or a sorted T cell fraction (not recorded which). The receptors were gathered from a human donor who was either an allogeneic HSCT recipient or a stem cell or donor lymphocyte infusion donor (not recorded which). It is not recorded whose cells these are; they may come from a transplant donor. Both conserved end residues are part of each CDR3. The D gene is left open where the match is weak. A clone size is listed for some rows: how often the clone was seen (once, few, many), or a class if it is expanded.

>TRBV15|-|TRBJ2-2|-
TGTGCCACCAGCAGAGAGGGGAGTGCGGCTACCGGGGAGCTGTTTTTT
CATSREGSAATGELFF
>TRBV2|-|TRBJ2-2|TRBD2
TGTGCCAGCAGTGAAGGCCTAGCGGGGGACACCGGGGAGCTGTTTTTT
CASSEGLAGDTGELFF
>TRBV27|many|TRBJ2-3|-
TGTGCCAGCAGTTTACACAAACTCACAGATACGCAGTATTTT
CASSLHKLTDTQYF
>TRBV6-5|few|TRBJ2-3|-
TGTGCCAGCAGTTACTCGACAACGGGGGAGGAAGATACGCAGTATTTT
CASSYSTTGEEDTQYF
>TRBV5-1|many|TRBJ2-1|-
TGCGCCAGCAGCTCCCGACAGAACAATGAGCAGTTCTTC
CASSSRQNNEQFF
>TRBV2|-|TRBJ1-5|-
TGTGCCAGCATATCCTCCCGTGGACAGTCAAGCAATCAGCCCCAGCATTTT
CASISSRGQSSNQPQHF
>TRBV5-5|-|TRBJ1-5|-
TGTGCCAGCAGACTCGACAGTTATAGCAATCAGCCCCAGCATTTT
CASRLDSYSNQPQHF
>TRBV6-5|-|TRBJ2-7|TRBD1
TGTGCCAGCAGTCAGACAGGGAAGCAGTACTTC
CASSQTGKQYF
>TRBV3-1|-|TRBJ2-3|TRBD2
TGTGCCAGCAGCCAAGCTAGCGGGGGAGGGGATACGCAGTATTTT
CASSQASGGGDTQYF
>TRBV19|-|TRBJ2-7|TRBD2
TGTGCCAGTTCTGCGGGAGTCTCCTACGAGCAGTACTTC
CASSAGVSYEQYF
>TRBV7-9|many|TRBJ2-7|-
TGTGCCAGCAGCTTAGTACCCGACGAGCAGTACTTC
CASSLVPDEQYF
>TRBV27|few|TRBJ1-6|-
TGTGCCAGCAGTCTTGGGACATGGGATTCACCCCTCCACTTT
CASSLGTWDSPLHF
>TRBV18|-|TRBJ1-5|-
TGTGCCAGCTCACGAGCCGGAGAGGGTCAGCCCCAGCATTTT
CASSRAGEGQPQHF
>TRBV27|-|TRBJ2-7|-
TGTGCCAGCAGTTTATCACCCCTGGGCGAGCAGTACTTC
CASSLSPLGEQYF
>TRBV24-1|-|TRBJ2-6|-
TGTGCCACCAGTGACAGGGGGGTCTCTGGGGCCAACGTCCTGACTTTC
CATSDRGVSGANVLTF
>TRBV5-1|-|TRBJ2-7|TRBD1
TGCGCCAGCAGCTTGGGACAGGGCCCCAGAGAGCAGTACTTC
CASSLGQGPREQYF
>TRBV7-9|-|TRBJ1-1|-
TGTGCCAGCAGCTTAGGTAGGGCCGCGCACACTGAAGCTTTCTTT
CASSLGRAAHTEAFF
>TRBV28|-|TRBJ2-1|-
TGTGCCAGCAGAAAGACAAGGCCCCGCAATGAGCAGTTCTTC
CASRKTRPRNEQFF
>TRBV20-1|-|TRBJ1-2|TRBD1
TGCAGTGCTCCGGACAGGGCAGGGTATGGCTACACCTTC
CSAPDRAGYGYTF
>TRBV6-2/TRBV6-3|few|TRBJ2-6|-
TGTGCCAGCGCCCGGGCAGCCAACGTCCTGACTTTC
CASARAANVLTF
>TRBV6-2/TRBV6-3|-|TRBJ1-5|TRBD1
TGTGCCAGCAGACGGGACAGAAGGGGTAGCAATCAGCCCCAGCATTTT
CASRRDRRGSNQPQHF
>TRBV6-2/TRBV6-3|few|TRBJ1-1|-
TGTGCCAGCAGTTACGGGGGCGCGGCTGAAGCTTTCTTT
CASSYGGAAEAFF
>TRBV20-1|few|TRBJ1-5|-
TGCAGTGCTAGAGATCAGGGCGGGAGAGCTCAGCCCCAGCATTTT
CSARDQGGRAQPQHF
>TRBV4-3|many|TRBJ1-2|-
TGCGCCAGCAGCCAAGATTCACGCACCGCCTATGGCTACACCTTC
CASSQDSRTAYGYTF
>TRBV6-1|-|TRBJ1-1|TRBD1
TGTGCCAGCAGTGGGACAGGAATGAACACTGAAGCTTTCTTT
CASSGTGMNTEAFF
>TRBV5-1|-|TRBJ2-5|-
TGCGCCAGCAGCTTGGATGGCAGCCACCAAGAGACCCAGTACTTC
CASSLDGSHQETQYF
>TRBV6-5|few|TRBJ1-1|-
TGTGCCAGCAGTTACGACCTAATAAGGGGGGCCACTGAAGCTTTCTTT
CASSYDLIRGATEAFF
>TRBV12-3/TRBV12-4|-|TRBJ1-1|-
TGTGCCAGCAAAGGCGGTTGGGAGGGGACTGAAGCTTTCTTT
CASKGGWEGTEAFF
>TRBV5-1|once|TRBJ2-7|-
TGCGCCAGCAGCCGGCCGGGGGCCGACTCCTACGAGCAGTACTTC
CASSRPGADSYEQYF
>TRBV23-1|-|TRBJ1-6|-
TGCGCCAGCAGTTATATCCGGGACCCTTGTTCACCCCTCCACTTT
CASSYIRDPCSPLHF
>TRBV6-5|few|TRBJ1-2|-
TGTGCCAGTTACACAGGATCAGGCTACACCTTC
CASYTGSGYTF
>TRBV20-1|few|TRBJ2-5|-
TGCAGTGCAACGGGACTCTTAAAAGAGACCCAGTACTTC
CSATGLLKETQYF
>TRBV18|few|TRBJ1-2|-
TGTGCCAGCTCACCATCGGATAGGGCTGGCTACACCTTC
CASSPSDRAGYTF
>TRBV5-1|few|TRBJ1-6|-
TGCGCCAGCAGCCAGCAGGAACCCTATTCACCCCTCCACTTT
CASSQQEPYSPLHF
>TRBV20-1|few|TRBJ2-1|-
TGCAGTGCTACTCCCCTCGAGGGCTCCTACAATGAGCAGTTCTTC
CSATPLEGSYNEQFF
>TRBV4-3|many|TRBJ2-4|-
TGCGCCAGCAGCCAAGAAGGTGACATTCAGTACTTC
CASSQEGDIQYF
>TRBV7-2|-|TRBJ2-5|-
TGTGCCAGCAGCTCTTCTCTACGGACCCAGTACTTC
CASSSSLRTQYF
>TRBV27|few|TRBJ2-5|TRBD2
TGTGCCAGCAGTTCGGCTAGCGGGGGATTTTGGGAGACCCAGTACTTC
CASSSASGGFWETQYF
>TRBV6-1|few|TRBJ1-2|TRBD1
TGTGCCAGCACCACAAACAGGGGGCAAAACTATGGCTACACCTTC
CASTTNRGQNYGYTF
>TRBV14|-|TRBJ1-2|-
TGTGCCAGCAGCCAAGCACCGAACTATGGCTACACCTTC
CASSQAPNYGYTF
>TRBV5-1|few|TRBJ2-3|-
TGCGCCAGCAGCCAATATACTGTAGATACGCAGTATTTT
CASSQYTVDTQYF
>TRBV27|few|TRBJ2-1|TRBD2
TGTGCCAGCAGACTTAGCGGGGGCCGGAACAATGAGCAGTTCTTC
CASRLSGGRNNEQFF
>TRBV10-3|many|TRBJ2-5|-
TGTGCCATCAGTGAGGGCGCAGGGTCTTCGGAGACCCAGTACTTC
CAISEGAGSSETQYF
>TRBV5-1|-|TRBJ2-1|-
TGCGCCAGCAGCTTTGCGGGGTCCTACAATGAGCAGTTCTTC
CASSFAGSYNEQFF
>TRBV10-3|few|TRBJ2-2|TRBD1
TGTGCCATCAGGAGGGGGCAGGGCGGGGAGCTGTTTTTT
CAIRRGQGGELFF